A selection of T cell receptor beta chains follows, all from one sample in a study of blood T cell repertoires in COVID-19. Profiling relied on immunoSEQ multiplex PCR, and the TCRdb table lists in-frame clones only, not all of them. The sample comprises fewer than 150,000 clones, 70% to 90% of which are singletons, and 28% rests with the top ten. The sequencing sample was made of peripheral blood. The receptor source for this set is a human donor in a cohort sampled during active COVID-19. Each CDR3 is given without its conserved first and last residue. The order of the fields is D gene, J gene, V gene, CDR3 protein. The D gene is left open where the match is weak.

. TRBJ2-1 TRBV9 ASSVATTPYNEQF
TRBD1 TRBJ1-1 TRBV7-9 ASSMTGAGTEAF
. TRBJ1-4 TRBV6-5 ASSNATPVKLF
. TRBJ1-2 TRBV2 ASRRDITYGYT
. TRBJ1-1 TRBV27 ASSLDRTVQAF
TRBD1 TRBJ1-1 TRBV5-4 ASNLKGQINTEAF
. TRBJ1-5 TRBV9 ASSVGQNQPQH
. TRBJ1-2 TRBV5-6 ASSPTGQTYGYT
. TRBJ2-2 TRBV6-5 ASSLRLANTGELF
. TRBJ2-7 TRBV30 AWSAGWGYEQY
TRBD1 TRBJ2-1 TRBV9 ASSTGNNEQF
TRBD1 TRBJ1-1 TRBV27 ASSLAGQGGNTEAF
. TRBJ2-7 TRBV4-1 ASSQDPRTLSEQY
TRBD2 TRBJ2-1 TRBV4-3 ASSQNPRTASGEQF
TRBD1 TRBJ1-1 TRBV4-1 ASSQADRGHEGTEAF
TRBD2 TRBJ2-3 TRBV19 ASSMRPGGPDTQY
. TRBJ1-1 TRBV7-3 ASSLTGGTEAF
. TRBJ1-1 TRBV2 ASRIEMNTEAF
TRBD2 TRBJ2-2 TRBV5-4 ASSYGLAGVNTGELF
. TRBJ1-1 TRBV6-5 ASSYSRGMNTEAF
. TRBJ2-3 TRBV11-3 ASSLQGTSTDTQY
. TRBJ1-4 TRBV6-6 ASSSTGLELF